The 9 T cell receptor beta chains reported below all come from one sample, sequenced in a study of blood T cell repertoires in COVID-19. TCRdb's copy holds only in-frame clones and misses some; the assay was immunoSEQ multiplex PCR. In the table there are 120,000 to 150,000 clones, around four fifths of which are singletons. What was sequenced was peripheral blood. The receptors stem from a human donor in a cohort sampled during active COVID-19.

The rearrangement links TRBV7-8 to TRBJ1-5; TRBD1 matches 11 bases. Germline CDR1 and CDR2: SGHVS and FQNEAQ. The V segment lost 1 base and the J segment 2 bases; nucleotides outside the gene matches: 1. There are 16 residues in the CDR3. As DNA, the CDR3 is TGTGCCAGCAGCTTAGAGGGACAGGGGGGCAATCAGCCCCAGCATTTT. It specifies CASSLEGQGGNQPQHF.

DNA of the CDR3: TGTGCCAGCTCACCACCCCCAGGAGGATACACTGAAGCTTTCTTT. Translation: CASSPPPGGYTEAFF. The genes are TRBV18 and TRBJ1-1; D unclear. Trimming pared 0 bases from V and 3 bases from J, leaving 11 bases between. This CDR3 has 15 residues. Germline-derived CDR1 and CDR2 are KGHSH and LQKENI.

V and J are TRBV19 and TRBJ1-5, with TRBD1 matching 9 bases. V trimming: 4 bases; J trimming: 7 bases; junction bases outside the gene matches: 14. This CDR3 region has 17 residues. Per the germline V gene, CDR1 is LNHDA and CDR2 is SQIVND (reference sequence). DNA for the CDR3: TGTGCCAGTAGTAAACGGGGTGGACAGGGGAGCGGACAGCCCCAGCATTTT. This gives the protein CASSKRGGQGSGQPQHF.

The CDR3 DNA reads as TGTGCCACCAAAACAGACAGGAGGTACTATGGCTACACCTTC. Translation gives CATKTDRRYYGYTF. The V and J genes are TRBV7-2 and TRBJ1-2; D is perhaps TRBD1 (6 bases). With 10 bases removed from V and 3 bases from J, the gap between germline ends came to 18 bases. CDR1 is SGHTA and CDR2 is FQGNSA in the germline V gene. The CDR3 is made up of 14 amino acids.

The chain employs TRBV18 and TRBJ2-5, with a tentative D call TRBD1 (5 bases). Trimming took 3 bases from V and 3 from J, leaving 14 bases between them. Germline V gene lookup returns CDR1 KGHSH and CDR2 LQKENI. The CDR3 runs to 15 residues. The CDR3 bases are TGTGCCAGCTCACCGAACCATGACAGAGAAGAGACCCAGTACTTC. It translates to CASSPNHDREETQYF.

The chain couples TRBV5-6 to TRBJ1-6, with 7 bases matching TRBD1. The CDR3 is 14 amino acids. V lost 3 bases and J lost 5; bases outside the gene matches: 2. CDR1 and CDR2 from the germline V gene are SGHDT and YYEEEE. The CDR3 DNA sequence: TGTGCCAGCAGCTCGACAGGGAATAATTCACCCCTCCACTTT. Translating it yields CASSSTGNNSPLHF. Drawing the rest from reference TRBV5-6 and TRBJ1-6, the complete variable domain is DAGVTQSPTHLIKTRGQQVTLRCSPKSGHDTVSWYQQALGQGPQFIFQYYEEEERQRGNFPDRFSGHQFPNYSSELNVNALLLGDSALYLCASSSTGNNSPLHFGNGTRLTVT.

This chain links TRBV2 with TRBJ2-5; D call uncertain. The V end lost 6 bases, the J end lost 5 bases, and 10 bases lay between the germline ends. Germline CDR1 and CDR2: SNHLY and FYNNEI. The CDR3 has 12 residues. The CDR3: CASSHPEETQYF. The CDR3, as DNA: TGTGCCAGCAGCCACCCGGAGGAGACCCAGTACTTC.

The chain couples TRBV6-5 to TRBJ1-5, with TRBD1 matching over 7 bases. V was clipped by 7 bases and J by 0 bases; unmatched bases: 6. The CDR3 runs 15 residues. Germline V CDR1 and CDR2: MNHEY, SVGAGI. CDR3 nucleotide sequence: TGTGCCAGCAACCTGGGACAGAATAGCAATCAGCCCCAGCATTTT. This gives the protein CASNLGQNSNQPQHF.

The genes are TRBV7-3 and TRBJ2-6, with D perhaps TRBD1 (5 bases). Trimming shortened V by 2 bases and J by 2 bases, and 7 bases separated the two germline ends. There are 15 residues in the CDR3. Per germline, CDR1 SGHTA and CDR2 FQGTGA. The CDR3 nucleotides are TGTGCCAGCAGCTTAGCCAGGGCTGGGGCCAACGTCCTGACTTTC. It specifies CASSLARAGANVLTF.